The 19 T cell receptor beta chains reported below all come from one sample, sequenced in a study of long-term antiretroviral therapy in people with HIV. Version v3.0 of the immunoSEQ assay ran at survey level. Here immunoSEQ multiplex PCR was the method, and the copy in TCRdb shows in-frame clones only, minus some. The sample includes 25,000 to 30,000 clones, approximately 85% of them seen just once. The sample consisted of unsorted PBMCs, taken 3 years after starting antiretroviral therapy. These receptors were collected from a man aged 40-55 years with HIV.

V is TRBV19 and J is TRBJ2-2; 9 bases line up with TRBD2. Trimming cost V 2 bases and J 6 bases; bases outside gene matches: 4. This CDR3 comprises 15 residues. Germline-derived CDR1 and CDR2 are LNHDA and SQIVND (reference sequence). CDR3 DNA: TGTGCCAGTAGTATACTAGGGACTAGCTCCGGGGAGCTGTTTTTT. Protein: CASSILGTSSGELFF.

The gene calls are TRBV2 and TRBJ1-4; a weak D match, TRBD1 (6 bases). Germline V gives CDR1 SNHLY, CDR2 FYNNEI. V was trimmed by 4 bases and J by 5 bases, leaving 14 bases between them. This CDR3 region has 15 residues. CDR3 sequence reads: CASSGPTGLNEKLFF. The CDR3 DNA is TGTGCCAGCAGTGGCCCGACAGGCTTAAATGAAAAACTGTTTTTT.

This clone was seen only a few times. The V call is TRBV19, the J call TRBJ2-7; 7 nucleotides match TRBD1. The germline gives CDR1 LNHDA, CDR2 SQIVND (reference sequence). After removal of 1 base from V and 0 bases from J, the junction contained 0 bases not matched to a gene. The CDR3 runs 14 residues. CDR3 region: CASSIGDSSYEQYF. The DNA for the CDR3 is TGTGCCAGTAGTATAGGGGACAGCTCCTACGAGCAGTACTTC.

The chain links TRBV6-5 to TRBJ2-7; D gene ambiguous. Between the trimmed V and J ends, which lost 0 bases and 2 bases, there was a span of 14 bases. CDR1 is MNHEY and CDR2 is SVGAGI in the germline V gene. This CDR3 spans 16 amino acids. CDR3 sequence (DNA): TGTGCCAGCAGTTACTCTGGGATTTCGCCCACCTACGAGCAGTACTTC. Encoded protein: CASSYSGISPTYEQYF.

In DNA form, the CDR3 reads TGTGCCAGCAGCTTAATTCCAGGGACAAACCAAGAGACCCAGTACTTC. Translated, it gives CASSLIPGTNQETQYF. The V gene is TRBV7-6, the J gene TRBJ2-5; weak D call: TRBD1 (6 bases). Germline V gene lookup returns CDR1 SGHVS and CDR2 FNYEAQ. The ends were cut back, 2 bases at V and 0 bases at J, with 13 bases in the middle. The length of the CDR3 is 16 residues.

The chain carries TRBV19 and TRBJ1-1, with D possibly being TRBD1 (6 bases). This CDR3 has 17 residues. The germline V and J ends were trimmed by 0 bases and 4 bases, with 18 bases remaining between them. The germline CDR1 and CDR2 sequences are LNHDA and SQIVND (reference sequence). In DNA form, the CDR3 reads TGTGCCAGTAGTATAGAAGTCCAACTCACAGGGAGCACTGAAGCTTTCTTT. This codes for CASSIEVQLTGSTEAFF.

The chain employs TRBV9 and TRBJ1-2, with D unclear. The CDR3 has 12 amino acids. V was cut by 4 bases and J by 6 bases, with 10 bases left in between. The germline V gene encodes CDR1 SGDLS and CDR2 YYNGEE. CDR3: CASSSPTDGYTF. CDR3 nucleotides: TGTGCCAGCAGCTCGCCGACTGATGGCTACACCTTC.

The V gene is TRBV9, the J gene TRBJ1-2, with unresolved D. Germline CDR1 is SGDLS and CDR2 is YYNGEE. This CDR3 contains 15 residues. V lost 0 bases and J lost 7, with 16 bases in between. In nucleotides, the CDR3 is TGTGCCAGCAGCGTAGTGGATGGGAGAAGGGTTGGCTACACCTTC. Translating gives CASSVVDGRRVGYTF.

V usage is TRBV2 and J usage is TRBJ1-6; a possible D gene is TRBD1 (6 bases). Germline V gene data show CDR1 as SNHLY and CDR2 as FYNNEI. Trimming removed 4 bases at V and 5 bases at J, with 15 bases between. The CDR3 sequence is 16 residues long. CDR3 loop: CASSVNRVVHNSPLHF. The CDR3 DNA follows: TGTGCCAGCAGTGTCAACAGGGTTGTCCATAATTCACCCCTCCACTTT. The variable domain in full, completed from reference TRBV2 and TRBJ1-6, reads EPEVTQTPSHQVTQMGQEVILRCVPISNHLYFYWYRQILGQKVEFLVSFYNNEISEKSEIFDDQFSVERPDGSNFTLKIRSTKLEDSAMYFCASSVNRVVHNSPLHFGNGTRLTVT.

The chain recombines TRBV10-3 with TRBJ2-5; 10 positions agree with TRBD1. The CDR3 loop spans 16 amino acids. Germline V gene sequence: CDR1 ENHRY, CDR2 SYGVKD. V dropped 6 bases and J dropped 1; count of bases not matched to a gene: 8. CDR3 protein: CAISRDRGLGQETQYF. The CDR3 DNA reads TGTGCCATCAGCCGGGACAGGGGTCTGGGCCAAGAGACCCAGTACTTC.

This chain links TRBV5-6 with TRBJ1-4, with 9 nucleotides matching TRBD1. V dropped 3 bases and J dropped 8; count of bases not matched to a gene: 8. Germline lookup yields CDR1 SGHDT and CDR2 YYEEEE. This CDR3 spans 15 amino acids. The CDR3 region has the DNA TGTGCCAGCAGCTCCTCACAGGGGGCGCCGGAAAAACTGTTTTTT. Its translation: CASSSSQGAPEKLFF.

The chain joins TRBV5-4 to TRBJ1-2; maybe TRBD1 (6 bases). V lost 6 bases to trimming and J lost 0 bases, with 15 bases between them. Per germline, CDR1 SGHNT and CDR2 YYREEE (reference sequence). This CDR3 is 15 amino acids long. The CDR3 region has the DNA TGTGCCAGCACTCCACAGGGCGCGGCTAACTATGGCTACACCTTC. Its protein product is CASTPQGAANYGYTF.

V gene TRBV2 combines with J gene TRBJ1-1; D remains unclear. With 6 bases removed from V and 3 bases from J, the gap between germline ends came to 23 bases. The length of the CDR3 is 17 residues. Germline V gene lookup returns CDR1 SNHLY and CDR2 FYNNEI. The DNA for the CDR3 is TGTGCCAGCAGAGGGCGCTTAGACAAACCAATGGACACTGAAGCTTTCTTT. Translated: CASRGRLDKPMDTEAFF.

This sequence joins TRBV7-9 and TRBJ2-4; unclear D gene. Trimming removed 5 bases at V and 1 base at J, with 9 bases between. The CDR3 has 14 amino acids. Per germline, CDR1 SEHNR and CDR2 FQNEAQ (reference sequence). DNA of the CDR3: TGTGCCAGCAGCAAGACAACTGCCAAAAACATTCAGTACTTC. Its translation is CASSKTTAKNIQYF.

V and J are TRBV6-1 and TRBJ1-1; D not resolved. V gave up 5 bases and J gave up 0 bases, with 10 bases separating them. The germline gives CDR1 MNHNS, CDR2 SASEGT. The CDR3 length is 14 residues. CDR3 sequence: CASSPTGVNTEAFF. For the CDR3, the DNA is TGTGCCAGCAGTCCTACGGGAGTGAACACTGAAGCTTTCTTT.

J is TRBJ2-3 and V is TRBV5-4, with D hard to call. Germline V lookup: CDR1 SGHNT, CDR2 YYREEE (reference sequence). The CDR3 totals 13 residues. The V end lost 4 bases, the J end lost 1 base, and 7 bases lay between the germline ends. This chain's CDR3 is CASSAYGTDTQYF. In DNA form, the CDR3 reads TGTGCCAGCAGCGCCTACGGCACAGATACGCAGTATTTT.

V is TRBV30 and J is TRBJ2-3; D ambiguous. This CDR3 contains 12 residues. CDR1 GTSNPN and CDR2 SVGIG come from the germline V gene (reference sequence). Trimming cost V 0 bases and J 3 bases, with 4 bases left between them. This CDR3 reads CAWSVITDTQYF. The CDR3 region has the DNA TGTGCCTGGAGTGTAATAACAGATACGCAGTATTTT.

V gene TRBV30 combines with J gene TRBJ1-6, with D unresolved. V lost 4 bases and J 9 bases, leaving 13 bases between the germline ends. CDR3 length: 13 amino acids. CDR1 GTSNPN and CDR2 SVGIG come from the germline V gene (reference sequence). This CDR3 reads CAWNWGGSSPLHF. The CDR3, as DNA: TGTGCCTGGAATTGGGGAGGGTCTTCACCCCTCCACTTT.

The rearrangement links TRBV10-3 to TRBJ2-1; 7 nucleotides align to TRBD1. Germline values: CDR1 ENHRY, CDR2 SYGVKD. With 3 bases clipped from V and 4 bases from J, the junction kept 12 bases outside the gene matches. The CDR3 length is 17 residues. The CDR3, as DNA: TGTGCCATCAGTGACCCCCCAACAGGGGTGGCGTACAATGAGCAGTTCTTC. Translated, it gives CAISDPPTGVAYNEQFF.